This T cell receptor beta chain comes out of a study of somatic mutations in cytotoxic T cells in rheumatoid arthritis. As for the study in general: Patient blood (approximately 30 ml EDTA) was collected right after diagnosis, preceding any treatment.

The investigators isolated CD4+ and CD8+ cells by positive magnetic bead selection and checked their purity by flow cytometry. CDR1 and CDR2 from the germline V gene are SGHVS and FQNEAQ. This CDR3 region has 15 residues. The ends were cut back, 1 base at V and 2 bases at J, with 12 bases in the middle. Points from the study as a whole: Rheumatoid arthritis patients were compared with age-matched healthy controls, and their CD8+ T-cell clonality did not differ significantly. Adjustment for multiple comparisons was not applied to the slight TRBV07 underrepresentation observed in rheumatoid arthritis patients.

As regards this clone: As yet, its antigen is unknown.

TCRdb's copy holds only in-frame clones and misses some; the assay was immunoSEQ multiplex PCR. The sample lists around 15,000 clones, 78% seen once, with about 7.4% in the top ten. Sequencing was performed on CD8+ T cells sorted from blood. This sequence joins TRBV7-8 and TRBJ2-7; a weak D match, TRBD2 (6 bases). The receptor was derived from an adult with rheumatoid arthritis. DNA of the CDR3: TGTGCCAGCAGCTTAGGGTTAGCGGATGCCTACGAGCAGTACTTC. The encoded protein is CASSLGLADAYEQYF.